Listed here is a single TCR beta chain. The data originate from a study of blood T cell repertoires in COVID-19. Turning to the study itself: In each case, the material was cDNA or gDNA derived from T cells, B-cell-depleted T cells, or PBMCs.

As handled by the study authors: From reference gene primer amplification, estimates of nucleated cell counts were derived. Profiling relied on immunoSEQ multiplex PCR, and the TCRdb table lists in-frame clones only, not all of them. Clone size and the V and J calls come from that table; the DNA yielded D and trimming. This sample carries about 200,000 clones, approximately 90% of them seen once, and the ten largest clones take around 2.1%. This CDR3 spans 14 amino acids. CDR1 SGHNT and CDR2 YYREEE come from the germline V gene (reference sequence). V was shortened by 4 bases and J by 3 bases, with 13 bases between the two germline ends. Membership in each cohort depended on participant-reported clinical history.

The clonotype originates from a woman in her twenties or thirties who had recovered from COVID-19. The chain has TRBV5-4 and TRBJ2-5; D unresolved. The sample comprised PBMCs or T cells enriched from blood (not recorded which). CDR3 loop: CASSIPDGEETQYF. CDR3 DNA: TGTGCCAGCAGCATACCAGACGGAGAAGAGACCCAGTACTTC.